Here is one T cell receptor beta chain with its context. Its antigen is as yet unknown. The primer mix had 60 Vbeta and 13 Jbeta primers. Measured with immunoSEQ multiplex PCR; TCRdb has only the in-frame clones, and not every one. Of roughly 120,000 clones in the sample, around three quarters were seen once. The record originates from a study of cytomegalovirus exposure and HLA in healthy donors. Whole-study findings and limits: In a later analysis, a missense DCLRE1C variant was linked to TCR beta V- and J-gene trimming.

Germline-derived CDR1 and CDR2 are SGHDN and FVKESK. This CDR3 comprises 17 residues. V trimming: 4 bases; J trimming: 4 bases; junction bases outside the gene matches: 12. This clonotype was obtained from a woman under 40 in good health and CMV-seronegative. The material sequenced was PBMCs. The chain has TRBV14 and TRBJ2-1, with TRBD2 matching over 8 bases. This CDR3 is CASSPYWGTRGYNEQFF. CDR3 in DNA: TGTGCCAGCAGCCCGTATTGGGGGACTAGGGGTTACAATGAGCAGTTCTTC.